A single sample is the source of the 17 T cell receptor beta chains below, sequenced in a study of T cell clones after liver transplantation (dated by TCRdb to between 2017 and 2020). The method was the immunoSEQ multiplex PCR assay. TCRdb retrieved this table from immuneACCESS and kept in-frame rearrangements only. Not all clones are present; in checked studies, unresolved V genes account for under half, and no reason is known for the remainder. This sample has 55,000 to 75,000 clones in its table, and around two thirds of those were observed once. About 2.7% of the sample rests with the top ten. Here the sequenced sample was CD4+ T cells from blood, taken at the roughly 16-month timepoint. The source of these receptors is a human patient who received a liver transplant. Following a transplant, some T lymphocytes may have been derived from the graft donor.

CDR3 coding DNA: TGTGCCAGCACCTCCGGGACTAGCGCATCCTACGAGCAGTACGTC. It translates to CASTSGTSASYEQYV. This chain links TRBV2 with TRBJ2-7, with TRBD2 identical over 10 bases. Germline V CDR1 and CDR2: SNHLY, FYNNEI. Trimming cost V 7 bases and J 1 base; bases outside gene matches: 7. There are 15 residues in the CDR3.

The chain uses TRBV9 and TRBJ2-5; tentative D call: TRBD1 (5 bases). The V gene's germline CDR1 is SGDLS and CDR2 YYNGEE. Trimming removed 3 bases from V and 3 bases from J, with 12 bases in between. The CDR3 spans 14 residues. The CDR3 here is CASSATGSKETQYF. The CDR3 coding sequence is TGTGCCAGCAGCGCTACAGGTTCCAAAGAGACCCAGTACTTC.

The V and J genes are TRBV28 and TRBJ1-5; TRBD1 matches at 8 bases. This CDR3 comprises 14 residues. V trimming: 5 bases; J trimming: 5 bases; junction bases outside the gene matches: 5. Germline CDR1 is MDHEN and CDR2 is SYDVKM. CDR3 nucleotide sequence: TGTGCCAGCAGTCCTGGGACAGGACATCAGCCCCAGCATTTT. Translated: CASSPGTGHQPQHF. The full variable domain, its missing parts supplied by reference TRBV28 and TRBJ1-5, is DVKVTQSSRYLVKRTGEKVFLECVQDMDHENMFWYRQDPGLGLRLIYFSYDVKMKEKGDIPEGYSVSREKKERFSLILESASTNQTSMYLCASSPGTGHQPQHFGDGTRLSIL.

V usage is TRBV4-2 and J usage is TRBJ2-3, with D uncertain. This CDR3 comprises 17 residues. V was pared by 0 bases and J by 2 bases, with 15 bases between. Germline CDR1 reads LGHNA; CDR2 reads YNFKEQ. The CDR3 DNA reads TGTGCCAGCAGCCAAGATCTTCTAACAGAGTCCACAGATACGCAGTATTTT. Translation: CASSQDLLTESTDTQYF.

This clone has a single count. The chain recombines TRBV7-9 with TRBJ2-5; 12 nucleotides align to TRBD2. Germline V lookup: CDR1 SEHNR, CDR2 FQNEAQ (reference sequence). There are 14 residues in the CDR3. The J segment lost 4 bases and the V segment lost 5 bases, leaving 2 bases of the junction unmatched. The CDR3 here is CASSTGLAGETQYF. The CDR3 DNA follows: TGTGCCAGCAGCACGGGACTAGCGGGAGAGACCCAGTACTTC.

The chain employs TRBV19 and TRBJ2-1; D is uncertain. The CDR3 runs to 14 residues. Trimming stripped 5 bases from V and 8 bases from J, with 16 bases between. Germline V gene lookup returns CDR1 LNHDA and CDR2 SQIVND (reference sequence). Here the CDR3 DNA reads TGTGCCAGTAGTGCAAAAAGGATCATCGATGAGCAGTTCTTC. Its protein product is CASSAKRIIDEQFF. The variable domain in full, completed from reference TRBV19 and TRBJ2-1, reads DGGITQSPKYLFRKEGQNVTLSCEQNLNHDAMYWYRQDPGQGLRLIYYSQIVNDFQKGDIAEGYSVSREKKESFPLTVTSAQKNPTAFYLCASSAKRIIDEQFFGPGTRLTVL.

A few counts support this clone. V is TRBV7-9 and J is TRBJ2-3, with 11 nucleotides matching TRBD1. Trimming removed 5 bases from V and 3 bases from J; junction bases left unmatched: 7. Per the germline V gene, CDR1 is SEHNR and CDR2 is FQNEAQ (reference sequence). The CDR3 is made up of 16 amino acids. The CDR3: CASSLTGQGATDTQYF. The CDR3 nucleotides are TGTGCCAGCAGCCTGACCGGACAGGGGGCAACAGATACGCAGTATTTT.

This clone was detected only once. It may be a read error: a sequence one base away is much more abundant. The chain recombines TRBV28 with TRBJ1-5, with 10 bases that match TRBD1. Germline assignment: CDR1 MDHEN and CDR2 SYDVKM. CDR3 length equals 16 residues. The V and J ends lost 5 bases and 5 bases, in that order; junction bases with no gene match: 9. The CDR3 sequence is CASSPGTGAIDQPQHF. CDR3 DNA: TGTGCCAGCAGTCCGGGGACAGGGGCCATCGATCAGCCCCAGCATTTT. Combining the CDR3 with reference TRBV28 and TRBJ1-5 gives the whole variable domain DVKVTQSSRYLVKRTGEKVFLECVQDMDHENMFWYRQDPGLGLRLIYFSYDVKMKEKGDIPEGYSVSREKKERFSLILESASTNQTSMYLCASSPGTGAIDQPQHFGDGTRLSIL.

The gene calls are TRBV27 and TRBJ1-2; no definite D call. The germline V gene encodes CDR1 MNHEY and CDR2 SMNVEV (reference sequence). V dropped 4 bases and J dropped 0 bases, with 9 bases sitting between them. The CDR3 is made up of 14 amino acids. CDR3 DNA: TGTGCCAGCAGTTCCGTACAAACTAACTATGGCTACACCTTC. Translation gives CASSSVQTNYGYTF.

The J gene is TRBJ2-6, the V gene TRBV5-6; D may match TRBD1 or TRBD2 (5 bases each). There are 15 residues in the CDR3. Germline V gene lookup returns CDR1 SGHDT and CDR2 YYEEEE. Trimming left V 0 bases short and J 4 bases short, with 8 bases between. The CDR3 sequence: CASSLAGTGANVLTF. CDR3 DNA: TGTGCCAGCAGCTTGGCGGGGACCGGGGCCAACGTCCTGACTTTC.

This clone came up a few times. This chain joins TRBV13 and TRBJ2-1; no clear D. The V and J ends lost 5 bases and 4 bases respectively, with 12 bases between them. Germline V lookup: CDR1 PRHDT, CDR2 FYEKMQ (reference sequence). This CDR3 region has 14 residues. The CDR3 DNA reads TGTGCCAGCAGCCGCGGCAGACCATACAATGAGCAGTTCTTC. It codes for CASSRGRPYNEQFF.

This clone came up a few times. The chain is built from TRBV5-6 and TRBJ2-7; TRBD2 matches at 9 bases. Looked up from germline, CDR1 is SGHDT and CDR2 is YYEEEE. Losses at the gene ends were 5 bases for V and 4 bases for J; bases not matched to a gene: 13. The length of the CDR3 is 16 residues. CDR3 in amino acids: CASSYDIAGAPYEQYF. CDR3 DNA sequence: TGTGCCAGCAGTTACGATATAGCGGGGGCCCCTTACGAGCAGTACTTC.

The chain is built from TRBV19 and TRBJ1-2, with D possibly being TRBD1 (5 bases). The V and J ends lost 8 bases and 6 bases respectively, with 10 bases between them. This CDR3 has 11 residues. CDR1 is LNHDA, CDR2 SQIVND, per germline (reference sequence). The CDR3 nucleotides read TGTGCCAGTTATGGGGGTGATGGCTACACCTTC. Its translation is CASYGGDGYTF.

The chain combines TRBV5-4 with TRBJ2-2, with D perhaps matching TRBD1 or TRBD2 (6 bases each). This CDR3 contains 15 residues. Germline assignment: CDR1 SGHNT and CDR2 YYREEE (reference sequence). With 2 bases removed from V and 6 bases from J, the gap between germline ends came to 14 bases. The CDR3 protein is CASSFVGGRAGELFF. The CDR3 DNA reads TGTGCCAGCAGCTTCGTCGGGGGCCGGGCCGGGGAGCTGTTTTTT. The whole variable domain, remainder taken from reference TRBV5-4 and TRBJ2-2, is ETGVTQSPTHLIKTRGQQVTLRCSSQSGHNTVSWYQQALGQGPQFIFQYYREEENGRGNFPPRFSGLQFPNYSSELNVNALELDDSALYLCASSFVGGRAGELFFGEGSRLTVL.

V usage is TRBV7-2 and J usage is TRBJ2-1; TRBD1 aligns across 8 bases. V lost 1 base, J lost 9 bases, and 5 bases stayed unmatched. Germline V gene data show CDR1 as SGHTA and CDR2 as FQGNSA. The CDR3 loop spans 14 amino acids. The CDR3 loop is CASSLGNQGAEQFF. In DNA, the CDR3 is TGTGCCAGCAGCTTAGGGAACCAGGGGGCTGAGCAGTTCTTC.

The chain recombines TRBV5-1 with TRBJ2-1, with D maybe TRBD1 (5 bases). In germline, CDR1 is SGHRS, CDR2 YFSETQ. Trimming removed 2 bases at V and 5 bases at J, with 14 bases between. The CDR3 runs to 15 residues. This CDR3 reads CASSFQGLRNNEQFF. CDR3 nucleotide sequence: TGCGCCAGCAGCTTCCAGGGCCTTCGGAACAATGAGCAGTTCTTC.

The chain combines TRBV11-2 with TRBJ2-7; 10 nucleotides agree with TRBD2. With V trimmed by 5 bases and J by 0 bases, 7 bases remained unmatched. This CDR3 is 16 amino acids long. Germline CDR1 SGHAT, CDR2 FQNNGV. This chain's CDR3 is CASSTLAGDPSYEQYF. CDR3 in DNA: TGTGCCAGCAGCACCCTAGCGGGGGACCCCTCCTACGAGCAGTACTTC.